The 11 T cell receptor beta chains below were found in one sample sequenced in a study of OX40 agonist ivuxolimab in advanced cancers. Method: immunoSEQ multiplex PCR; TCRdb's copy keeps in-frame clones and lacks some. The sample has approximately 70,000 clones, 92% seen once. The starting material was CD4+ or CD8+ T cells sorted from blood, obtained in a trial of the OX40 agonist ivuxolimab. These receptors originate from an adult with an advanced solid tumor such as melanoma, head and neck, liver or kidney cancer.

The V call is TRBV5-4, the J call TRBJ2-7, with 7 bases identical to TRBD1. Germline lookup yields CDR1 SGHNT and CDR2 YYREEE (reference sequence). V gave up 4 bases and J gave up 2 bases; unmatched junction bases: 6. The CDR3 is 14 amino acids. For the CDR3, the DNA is TGTGCCAGCAGCGATTACAGGGGAACCTACGAGCAGTACTTC. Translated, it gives CASSDYRGTYEQYF.

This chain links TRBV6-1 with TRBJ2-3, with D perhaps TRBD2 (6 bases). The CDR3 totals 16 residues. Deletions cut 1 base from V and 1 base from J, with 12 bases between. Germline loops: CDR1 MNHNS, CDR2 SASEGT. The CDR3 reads CASSEGGLAGTDTQYF. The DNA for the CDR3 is TGTGCCAGCAGTGAAGGGGGACTTGCGGGCACAGATACGCAGTATTTT.

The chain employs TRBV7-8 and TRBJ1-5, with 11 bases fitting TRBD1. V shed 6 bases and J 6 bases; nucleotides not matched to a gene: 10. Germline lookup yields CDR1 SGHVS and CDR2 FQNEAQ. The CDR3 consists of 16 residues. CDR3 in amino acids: CASRRTGGGGGQPQHF. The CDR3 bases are TGTGCCAGCAGGCGGACAGGGGGCGGCGGGGGTCAGCCCCAGCATTTT.

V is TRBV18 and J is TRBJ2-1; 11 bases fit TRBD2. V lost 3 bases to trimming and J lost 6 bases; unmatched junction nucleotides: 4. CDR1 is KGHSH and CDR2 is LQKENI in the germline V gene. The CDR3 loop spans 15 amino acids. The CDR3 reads CASSPGSGRANEQFF. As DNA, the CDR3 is TGTGCCAGCTCACCGGGTAGCGGGAGGGCCAATGAGCAGTTCTTC.

Here the CDR3 reads CASSLLGGSPNSPLHF. CDR3 sequence (DNA): TGTGCCAGCAGTTTACTTGGGGGATCGCCTAATTCACCCCTCCACTTT. The rearrangement links TRBV27 to TRBJ1-6; possibly TRBD1 for D (5 bases). Trimming took 2 bases from V and 6 from J, leaving 14 bases between them. There are 16 residues in the CDR3. Germline lookup yields CDR1 MNHEY and CDR2 SMNVEV (reference sequence).

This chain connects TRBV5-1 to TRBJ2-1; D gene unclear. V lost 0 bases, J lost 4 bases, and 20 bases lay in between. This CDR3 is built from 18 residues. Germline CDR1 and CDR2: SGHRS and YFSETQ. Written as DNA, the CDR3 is TGCGCCAGCAGCTTGGATCCCGTCGGGCCAGGTGCTTACAATGAGCAGTTCTTC. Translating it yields CASSLDPVGPGAYNEQFF.

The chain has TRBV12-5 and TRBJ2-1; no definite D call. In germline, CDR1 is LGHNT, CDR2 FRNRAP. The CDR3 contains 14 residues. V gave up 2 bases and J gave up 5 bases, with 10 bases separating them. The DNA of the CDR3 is TGTGCTAGTGGTTTGAACCGGCCCGACAATGAGCAGTTCTTC. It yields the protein CASGLNRPDNEQFF.

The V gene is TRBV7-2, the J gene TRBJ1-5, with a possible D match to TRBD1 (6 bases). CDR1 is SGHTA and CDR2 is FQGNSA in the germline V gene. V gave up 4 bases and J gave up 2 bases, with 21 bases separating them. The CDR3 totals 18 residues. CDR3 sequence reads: CASSSPGGDKAGNQPQHF. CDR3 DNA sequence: TGTGCCAGCAGCTCCCCCGGAGGGGACAAGGCCGGCAATCAGCCCCAGCATTTT.

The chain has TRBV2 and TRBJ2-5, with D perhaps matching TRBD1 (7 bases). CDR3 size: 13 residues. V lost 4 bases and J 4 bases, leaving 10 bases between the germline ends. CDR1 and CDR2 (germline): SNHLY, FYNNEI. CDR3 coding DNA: TGTGCCAGCAGTGGTCAGGGGGGAGAGACCCAGTACTTC. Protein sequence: CASSGQGGETQYF.

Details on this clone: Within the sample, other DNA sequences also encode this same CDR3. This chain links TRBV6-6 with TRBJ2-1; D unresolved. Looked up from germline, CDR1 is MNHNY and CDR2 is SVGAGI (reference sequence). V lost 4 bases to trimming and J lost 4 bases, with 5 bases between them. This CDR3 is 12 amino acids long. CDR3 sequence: CASSSNYNEQFF. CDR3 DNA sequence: TGTGCCAGCAGTTCAAATTACAATGAGCAGTTCTTC.

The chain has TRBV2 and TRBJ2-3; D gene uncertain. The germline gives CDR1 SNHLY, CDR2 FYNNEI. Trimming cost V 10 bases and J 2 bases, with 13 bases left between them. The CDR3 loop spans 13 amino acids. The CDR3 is CATARPNTDTQYF. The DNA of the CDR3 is TGTGCCACGGCCAGACCAAACACAGATACGCAGTATTTT.